Each of the 17 T cell receptor beta chains below was sequenced from the same sample in a study of blood T cell repertoires in COVID-19 (TCRdb year 2020). Library creation used the immunoSEQ multiplex PCR assay. TCRdb took this table from immuneACCESS and kept in-frame rearrangements with V and J called. Such tables lack part of the clones; where checked against another copy, unresolved V genes explain under half of the gap, and the rest is unexplained. The sample has a few hundred thousand clones on record, about four fifths of them singletons. The top ten constitute 3.4% of the sample. The specimen sequenced was PBMCs or T cells enriched from blood (not recorded which). The receptors stem from a man between 50 and 59 years old who had recovered from COVID-19.

This chain uses TRBV28 with TRBJ1-4; perhaps TRBD1 as D (5 bases). Germline V lookup: CDR1 MDHEN, CDR2 SYDVKM. The CDR3 has 15 amino acids. V was cut by 2 bases and J by 1 base, with 8 bases left in between. CDR3 residues: CASSLSDRTNEKLFF. Here the CDR3 DNA reads TGTGCCAGCAGTTTAAGCGACAGAACTAATGAAAAACTGTTTTTT.

This clone has only a few counts. V and J are TRBV30 and TRBJ2-2; TRBD1 aligns across 8 bases. V was clipped by 5 bases and J by 7 bases; unmatched bases: 12. This CDR3 contains 15 residues. Germline lookup yields CDR1 GTSNPN and CDR2 SVGIG (reference sequence). This CDR3 is CAWDGTGLRHGELFF. CDR3 sequence (DNA): TGTGCCTGGGATGGGACAGGTCTTCGCCACGGGGAGCTGTTTTTT.

The chain is built from TRBV27 and TRBJ1-4; a possible D gene is TRBD1 (6 bases). Germline lookup yields CDR1 MNHEY and CDR2 SMNVEV (reference sequence). There are 14 residues in the CDR3. Trimming pared 7 bases from V and 7 bases from J, leaving 16 bases between. For the CDR3, the DNA is TGTGCCAGCACCCCGGTGGGGGCGGCTGAAAAACTGTTTTTT. It codes for CASTPVGAAEKLFF.

The chain combines TRBV27 with TRBJ2-3, with TRBD1 matching 9 bases. The V gene end was trimmed by 7 bases and the J gene end by 2 bases; junction bases not matched to a gene: 13. This CDR3 comprises 17 residues. The germline V gene encodes CDR1 MNHEY and CDR2 SMNVEV (reference sequence). The CDR3 bases are TGTGCCAGCATTGGGACAGGGAGTGTTTTTAACACAGATACGCAGTATTTT. Translating it yields CASIGTGSVFNTDTQYF.

V is TRBV5-8 and J is TRBJ1-2; D is ambiguous. The V gene lost 5 bases and the J gene lost 7 bases, with 18 bases spanning the gap. The germline V gene has CDR1 SGHTS and CDR2 YDEGEE. The CDR3 is 14 residues long. The CDR3 sequence is CASRSYGETAGYTF. In nucleotides, the CDR3 is TGTGCCAGCAGGTCCTATGGGGAGACGGCTGGCTACACCTTC.

This clone was counted a single time. The chain joins TRBV7-8 to TRBJ1-3, with D unclear. Trimming shortened V by 10 bases and J by 0 bases, and 19 bases separated the two germline ends. There are 16 residues in the CDR3. Looked up from germline, CDR1 is SGHVS and CDR2 is FQNEAQ. CDR3 coding DNA: TGTGCCACCAAAGGATTGAGGAGTAGCTCTGGAAACACCATATATTTT. Amino acids: CATKGLRSSSGNTIYF.

V and J are TRBV28 and TRBJ1-2, with D possibly being TRBD1 (6 bases). The CDR3 is made up of 14 amino acids. Germline values: CDR1 MDHEN, CDR2 SYDVKM. The V gene lost 6 bases and the J gene lost 2 bases, with 13 bases spanning the gap. The CDR3 nucleotides read TGTGCCAGCAGCCAGATGGGGGCCAACTATGGCTACACCTTC. Its translation: CASSQMGANYGYTF.

This clone was seen a single time. J is TRBJ2-4 and V is TRBV19; D is possibly TRBD2 (6 bases). Germline CDR1 LNHDA, CDR2 SQIVND (reference sequence). This CDR3 is 14 amino acids long. V lost 3 bases, J lost 3 bases, and 9 bases lay in between. For the CDR3, the DNA is TGTGCCAGTAGTATTAGGGAGGTCAAAAACATTCAGTACTTC. Amino acids: CASSIREVKNIQYF.

V usage is TRBV9 and J usage is TRBJ1-5, with unresolved D. CDR1 SGDLS and CDR2 YYNGEE come from the germline V gene. The CDR3 is 13 residues long. Trimming took 0 bases from V and 6 from J, leaving 7 bases between them. CDR3 sequence reads: CASSVATAQPQHF. For the CDR3, the DNA is TGTGCCAGCAGCGTAGCAACAGCTCAGCCCCAGCATTTT. Full variable domain (outside the CDR3, taken from reference TRBV9 and TRBJ1-5): DSGVTQTPKHLITATGQRVTLRCSPRSGDLSVYWYQQSLDQGLQFLIQYYNGEERAKGNILERFSAQQFPDLHSELNLSSLELGDSALYFCASSVATAQPQHFGDGTRLSIL.

The V call is TRBV25-1, the J call TRBJ1-4, with TRBD1 identical over 10 bases. The V gene's germline CDR1 is MGHDK and CDR2 SYGVNS. The V gene end was trimmed by 8 bases and the J gene end by 8 bases; junction bases not matched to a gene: 5. The CDR3 is made up of 13 amino acids. In DNA form, the CDR3 reads TGTGCCAGCGGGAGACAGGGGGCGGAAAAACTGTTTTTT. It encodes CASGRQGAEKLFF.

The chain couples TRBV11-2 to TRBJ2-4, with D perhaps matching TRBD2 (6 bases). In germline, CDR1 is SGHAT, CDR2 FQNNGV. The CDR3 spans 14 residues. The V end was cut by 3 bases, the J end by 10 bases, with 16 bases between. CDR3 protein: CASSFAPREAIQYF. CDR3 DNA sequence: TGTGCCAGCAGCTTTGCCCCCAGGGAGGCTATTCAGTACTTC. The full variable domain, completed using reference TRBV11-2 and TRBJ2-4, is EAGVAQSPRYKIIEKRQSVAFWCNPISGHATLYWYQQILGQGPKLLIQFQNNGVVDDSQLPKDRFSAERLKGVDSTLKIQPAKLEDSAVYLCASSFAPREAIQYFGAGTRLSVL.

This clone was seen once. This CDR3 is also generated by other DNA sequences in the sample. This sequence joins TRBV5-1 and TRBJ2-7; D is ambiguous. Trimming took 4 bases from V and 4 from J, leaving 9 bases between them. This CDR3 is built from 12 residues. Germline CDR1 SGHRS, CDR2 YFSETQ. The DNA for the CDR3 is TGCGCCAGCAGCCTGGACCGGTACGAGCAGTACTTC. Translation gives CASSLDRYEQYF.

This chain connects TRBV9 to TRBJ1-6; 7 positions agree with TRBD1. Per the germline V gene, CDR1 is SGDLS and CDR2 is YYNGEE. The CDR3 covers 14 residues. After removal of 6 bases from V and 9 bases from J, the junction contained 9 bases not matched to a gene. The CDR3 is CASNPTGSFSPLHF. As DNA, the CDR3 is TGTGCCAGCAACCCGACAGGGTCCTTTTCACCCCTCCACTTT.

Turning to this clone: Mismatch with germline at one junction end may stem from a read error. This chain links TRBV12-3 or TRBV12-4 with TRBJ1-1; TRBD1 aligns across 9 bases. The CDR3 spans 12 residues. CDR3 protein: CASSSVYGTGNF. The CDR3 DNA follows: TGTGCCAGCAGTTCCGTGTACGGGACAGGGAATTTT.

The gene calls are TRBV9 and TRBJ2-5; 10 positions agree with TRBD1. This CDR3 has 16 amino acids. Trimming removed 4 bases from V and 3 bases from J; junction bases left unmatched: 9. Looked up from germline, CDR1 is SGDLS and CDR2 is YYNGEE. The CDR3 loop reads CASSSGLGQGKETQYF. In DNA, the CDR3 is TGTGCCAGCAGCAGCGGGTTGGGACAGGGGAAAGAGACCCAGTACTTC.

CDR3 amino acids: CSGNGGNTEAFF. The CDR3 region has the DNA TGCAGCGGGAACGGAGGGAACACTGAAGCTTTCTTT. The chain couples TRBV29-1 to TRBJ1-1; D remains unclear. This CDR3 comprises 12 residues. Germline lookup yields CDR1 SQVTM and CDR2 ANQGSEA. V was clipped by 7 bases and J by 1 base, with 10 bases between them.

This chain connects TRBV19 to TRBJ1-2, with TRBD1 identical over 9 bases. Germline V gene sequence: CDR1 LNHDA, CDR2 SQIVND (reference sequence). This CDR3 is built from 16 residues. Losses at the gene ends were 6 bases for V and 0 bases for J; bases not matched to a gene: 8. CDR3 protein: CASSLGQGRANYGYTF. CDR3 nucleotides: TGTGCCAGTAGCTTGGGACAGGGACGAGCTAACTATGGCTACACCTTC.